Presented here are 16 T cell receptor beta chains from one specimen sequenced in a study of T cell responses to AZD1222 COVID-19 vaccine. This table comes from immunoSEQ multiplex PCR, and its TCRdb copy is limited to in-frame clones, with some not included. Of 150,000 to 250,000 clones listed, 90% to 95% are singletons. Material: peripheral blood, obtained 28 days after the second AZD1222 dose. The receptor source for this set is an adult who received the AZD1222 COVID-19 vaccine.

This chain connects TRBV27 to TRBJ2-7; D gene ambiguous. V gave up 0 bases and J gave up 2 bases, with 8 bases separating them. CDR1 is MNHEY and CDR2 is SMNVEV in the germline V gene (reference sequence). The CDR3 contains 14 residues. Here the CDR3 reads CASSLSPVTYEQYF. The CDR3 DNA is TGTGCCAGCAGTTTATCTCCGGTTACCTACGAGCAGTACTTC.

J is TRBJ1-2 and V is TRBV6-5, with 7 bases aligning to TRBD1. The CDR3 has 13 amino acids. Germline CDR1 and CDR2: MNHEY and SVGAGI. Trimming cost V 6 bases and J 8 bases; bases outside gene matches: 9. This CDR3 is CASSSTQGGGYTF. As DNA, the CDR3 is TGTGCCAGCAGCTCGACCCAGGGGGGCGGCTACACCTTC.

This sequence joins TRBV6-5 and TRBJ1-1; 7 nucleotides align to TRBD1. This CDR3 is 14 amino acids long. Germline CDR1 is MNHEY and CDR2 is SVGAGI. V dropped 8 bases and J dropped 5; count of bases not matched to a gene: 11. The CDR3 DNA follows: TGTGCCAGCGGGCCACAGGGGTTAGGGACTGAAGCTTTCTTT. This gives the protein CASGPQGLGTEAFF.

The chain couples TRBV6-2 or TRBV6-3 to TRBJ1-1, with D possibly TRBD1 on 6 matching bases. V shed 2 bases and J shed 7 bases, with 17 bases lying between them. Germline V CDR1 and CDR2: MNHEY, SVGEGT. The CDR3 sequence is 15 residues long. The CDR3 is CASSYSFWGANEAFF. CDR3 coding DNA: TGTGCCAGCAGTTACAGCTTTTGGGGGGCTAATGAAGCTTTCTTT.

The chain combines TRBV10-3 with TRBJ1-1; D gene uncertain. V shed 0 bases and J shed 4 bases, with 12 bases lying between them. The CDR3 is 15 amino acids. CDR1 and CDR2 (germline): ENHRY, SYGVKD. Here the CDR3 reads CAISESKAGFTEAFF. The CDR3, as DNA: TGTGCCATCAGTGAGTCGAAAGCGGGGTTCACTGAAGCTTTCTTT.

The rearrangement joins TRBV12-3 or TRBV12-4 to TRBJ1-4, with D unclear. The V and J ends lost 3 bases and 8 bases respectively, with 7 bases between them. The CDR3 runs to 12 residues. The CDR3 region is CASSFHGEKLFF. CDR3 sequence (DNA): TGTGCCAGCAGTTTTCATGGGGAAAAACTGTTTTTT.

The rearrangement joins TRBV5-4 to TRBJ1-1; D is unclear. Germline CDR1 is SGHNT and CDR2 is YYREEE (reference sequence). This CDR3 comprises 18 residues. Trimming took off 4 bases at V and 4 bases at J, with 26 bases between the two ends. CDR3 amino acids: CASSPLPGKRAIVTEAFF. CDR3 nucleotide sequence: TGTGCCAGCAGCCCGCTCCCAGGAAAAAGGGCGATCGTCACTGAAGCTTTCTTT.

J is TRBJ2-3 and V is TRBV11-2, with D possibly being TRBD2 (5 bases). V was cut by 4 bases and J by 8 bases, with 10 bases left in between. CDR3 size: 12 residues. Germline CDR1 and CDR2: SGHAT and FQNNGV. As DNA, the CDR3 is TGTGCCAGCAGCTCAGGAGGTCGTACGCAGTATTTT. Translating it yields CASSSGGRTQYF.

The rearrangement links TRBV7-8 to TRBJ1-6; D unclear. The CDR3 covers 12 residues. The V and J ends lost 4 bases and 6 bases respectively, with 4 bases between them. Germline V gene lookup returns CDR1 SGHVS and CDR2 FQNEAQ. The CDR3: CASSSSNSPLHF. The CDR3 coding sequence is TGTGCCAGCAGCTCGAGTAATTCACCCCTCCACTTT.

CDR3 in DNA: TGTGCCAGCAGTGACGATACCTTGGCAGAAGCTTTCTTT. This gives the protein CASSDDTLAEAFF. The chain joins TRBV25-1 to TRBJ1-1, with D uncertain. The CDR3 loop spans 13 amino acids. V lost 3 bases, J lost 8 bases, and 13 bases lay in between. Germline assignment: CDR1 MGHDK and CDR2 SYGVNS.

This clone was found a few times. The chain couples TRBV28 to TRBJ1-6; D is ambiguous. CDR1 and CDR2 from the germline V gene are MDHEN and SYDVKM. CDR3 length equals 13 residues. V gave up 6 bases and J gave up 7 bases, with 10 bases separating them. The CDR3 region is CASRRLRNSPLHF. CDR3 DNA sequence: TGTGCCAGCAGGCGACTCAGGAATTCACCCCTCCACTTT.

The chain links TRBV7-3 to TRBJ2-3; 10 positions match TRBD2. The V gene end was trimmed by 2 bases and the J gene end by 1 base; junction bases not matched to a gene: 9. Germline lookup yields CDR1 SGHTA and CDR2 FQGTGA. CDR3 size: 18 residues. CDR3 amino acids: CASSLGLAGAQGTDTQYF. The CDR3 DNA reads TGTGCCAGCAGCTTAGGCCTAGCGGGAGCGCAAGGCACAGATACGCAGTATTTT.

The DNA of the CDR3 is TGTGCCAGCAGTTTTCCGGCGGGAGGGCCCGGCAATGAGCAGTTCTTC. Translation gives CASSFPAGGPGNEQFF. V usage is TRBV28 and J usage is TRBJ2-1; TRBD2 matches at 9 bases. V gave up 3 bases and J gave up 6 bases; unmatched junction bases: 9. Per the germline V gene, CDR1 is MDHEN and CDR2 is SYDVKM. This CDR3 is 16 amino acids long.

This chain's CDR3 is CASSEETKVGNQPQHF. The DNA of the CDR3 is TGTGCCAGCAGTGAAGAAACGAAGGTGGGGAATCAGCCCCAGCATTTT. V gene TRBV6-1 combines with J gene TRBJ1-5; unclear D gene. V was trimmed by 1 base and J by 4 bases, leaving 14 bases between them. CDR3 length: 16 amino acids. The germline gives CDR1 MNHNS, CDR2 SASEGT.

This chain joins TRBV7-3 and TRBJ2-2, with D perhaps matching TRBD1 (6 bases). Deletions cut 5 bases from V and 8 bases from J, with 12 bases between. This CDR3 has 13 amino acids. Germline-derived CDR1 and CDR2 are SGHTA and FQGTGA. CDR3 DNA sequence: TGTGCCAGCAGCCGGACAGTCCCAGGGGAGCTGTTTTTT. Amino acid sequence: CASSRTVPGELFF.

The gene calls are TRBV20-1 and TRBJ2-1; 9 nucleotides match TRBD2. V dropped 3 bases and J dropped 10; count of bases not matched to a gene: 10. The CDR3 totals 14 residues. Per the germline V gene, CDR1 is DFQATT and CDR2 is SNEGSKA (reference sequence). The CDR3 loop is CSASSASGKSEQFF. The CDR3 DNA is TGCAGTGCTAGTTCGGCTAGCGGGAAGAGCGAGCAGTTCTTC.